This T cell receptor (beta chain) was observed in a study of CD8 T cells in Susac syndrome. The CDR3 has 12 amino acids. V shed 5 bases and J 8 bases; nucleotides not matched to a gene: 5. Random hexamers were used to reverse transcribe an amount of about 0.5 to 1 ug RNA. TCRdb re-called the immunoSEQ multiplex PCR reads through MiXCR, storing one row per CDR3 protein. The repertoire has roughly 150,000 distinct CDR3 sequences, about 95% of them found once; the top ten carry approximately 0.15%. The chain combines TRBV12-3 or TRBV12-4 with TRBJ1-2; 7 bases line up with TRBD1. Input material: CD4+ T cells from PBMCs. This sequence was found in a human donor with Susac syndrome. The CDR3 coding sequence is TGTGCCAGCAGTACAGGGGAGCGGGGCTACACCTTC. Residues: CASSTGERGYTF.